This T cell receptor beta chain originates from a study of radiotherapy plus CTLA-4 blockade in lung cancer. At the level of the study: Around 19% of enrolled patients responded objectively, and 31% had disease control. Study-wide findings and caveats: Peripheral blood showed expansion of tumor-derived TCR clones after radiotherapy and ipilimumab. Early blood T cell clone changes and increased post-radiation serum interferon-beta were reportedly the strongest response predictors.

The CDR3 length is 14 residues. V lost 5 bases and J lost 4, with 15 bases in between. In germline, CDR1 is SGHRS, CDR2 YFSETQ. A word on this clone: Antigen unknown.

Sequencing was performed with immunoSEQ multiplex PCR; in TCRdb, only in-frame clones are kept and a portion is missing. The data contain approximately 50,000 clones, approximately 86% of them singletons. Specimen: peripheral blood, collected from a patient treated with radiotherapy plus ipilimumab. The chain uses TRBV5-1 and TRBJ1-2; D ambiguous. This receptor was identified in a human donor with non-small cell lung cancer that progressed on radiotherapy plus ipilimumab. Some clones in this sample may be carry-over from other donors' samples. Here the CDR3 reads CASREGVDGYGYTF. CDR3 DNA: TGCGCCAGCAGAGAGGGCGTAGATGGCTATGGCTACACCTTC.